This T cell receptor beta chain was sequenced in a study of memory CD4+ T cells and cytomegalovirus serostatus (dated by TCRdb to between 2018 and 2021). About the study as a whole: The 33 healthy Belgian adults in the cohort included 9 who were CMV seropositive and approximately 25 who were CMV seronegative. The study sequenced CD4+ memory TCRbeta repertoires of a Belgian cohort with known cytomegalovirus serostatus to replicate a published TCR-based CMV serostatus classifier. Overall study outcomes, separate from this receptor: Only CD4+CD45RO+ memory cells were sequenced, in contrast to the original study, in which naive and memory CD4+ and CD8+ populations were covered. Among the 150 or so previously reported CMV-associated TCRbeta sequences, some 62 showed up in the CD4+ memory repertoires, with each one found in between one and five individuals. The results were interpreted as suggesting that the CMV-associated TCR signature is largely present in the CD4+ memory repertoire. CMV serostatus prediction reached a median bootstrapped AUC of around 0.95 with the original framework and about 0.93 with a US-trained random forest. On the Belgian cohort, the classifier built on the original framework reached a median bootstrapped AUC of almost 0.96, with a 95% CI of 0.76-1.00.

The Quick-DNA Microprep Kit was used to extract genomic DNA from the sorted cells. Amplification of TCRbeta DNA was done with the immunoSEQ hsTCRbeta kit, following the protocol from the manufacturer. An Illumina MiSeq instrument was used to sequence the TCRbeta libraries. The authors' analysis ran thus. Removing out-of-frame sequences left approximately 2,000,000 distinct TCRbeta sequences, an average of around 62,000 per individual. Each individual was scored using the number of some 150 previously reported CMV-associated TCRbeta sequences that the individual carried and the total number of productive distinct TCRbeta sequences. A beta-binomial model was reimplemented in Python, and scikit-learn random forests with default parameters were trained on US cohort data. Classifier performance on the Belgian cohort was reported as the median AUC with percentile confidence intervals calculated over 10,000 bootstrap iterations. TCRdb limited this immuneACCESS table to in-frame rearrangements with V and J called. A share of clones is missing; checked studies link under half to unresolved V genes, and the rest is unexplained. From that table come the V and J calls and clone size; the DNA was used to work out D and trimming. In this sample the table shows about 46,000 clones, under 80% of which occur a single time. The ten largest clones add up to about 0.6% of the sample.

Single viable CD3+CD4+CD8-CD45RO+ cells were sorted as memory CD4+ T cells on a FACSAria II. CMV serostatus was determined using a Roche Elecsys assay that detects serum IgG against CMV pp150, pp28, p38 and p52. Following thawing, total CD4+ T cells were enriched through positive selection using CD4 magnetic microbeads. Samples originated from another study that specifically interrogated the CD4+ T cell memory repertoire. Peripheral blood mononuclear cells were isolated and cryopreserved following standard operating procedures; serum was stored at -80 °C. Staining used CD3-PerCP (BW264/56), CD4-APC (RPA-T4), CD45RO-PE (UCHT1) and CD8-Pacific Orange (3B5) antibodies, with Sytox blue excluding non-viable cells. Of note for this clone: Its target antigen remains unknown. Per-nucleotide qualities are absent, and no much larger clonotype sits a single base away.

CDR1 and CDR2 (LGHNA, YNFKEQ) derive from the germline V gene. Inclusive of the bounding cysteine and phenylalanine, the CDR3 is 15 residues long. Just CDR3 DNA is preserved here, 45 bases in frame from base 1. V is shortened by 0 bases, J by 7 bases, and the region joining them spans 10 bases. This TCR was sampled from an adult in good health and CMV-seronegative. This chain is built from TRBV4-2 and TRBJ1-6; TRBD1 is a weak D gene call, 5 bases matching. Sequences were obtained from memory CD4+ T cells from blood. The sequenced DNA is TGTGCCAGCAGCCAAGATGGGGGGTGGAATTCACCCCTCCACTTT. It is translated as CASSQDGGWNSPLHF.